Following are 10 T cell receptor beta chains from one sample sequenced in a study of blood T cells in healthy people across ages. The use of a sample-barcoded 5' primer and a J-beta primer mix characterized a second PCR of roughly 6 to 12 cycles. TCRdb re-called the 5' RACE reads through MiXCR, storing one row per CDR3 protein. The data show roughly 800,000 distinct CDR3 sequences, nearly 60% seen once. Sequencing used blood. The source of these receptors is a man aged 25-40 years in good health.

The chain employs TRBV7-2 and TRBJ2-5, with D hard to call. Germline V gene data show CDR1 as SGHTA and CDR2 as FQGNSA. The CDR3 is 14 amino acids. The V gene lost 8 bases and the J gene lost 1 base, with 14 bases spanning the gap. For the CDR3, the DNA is TGTGCCAGCGGGTCGGTGGGCGGCCAAGAGACCCAGTACTTC. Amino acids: CASGSVGGQETQYF.

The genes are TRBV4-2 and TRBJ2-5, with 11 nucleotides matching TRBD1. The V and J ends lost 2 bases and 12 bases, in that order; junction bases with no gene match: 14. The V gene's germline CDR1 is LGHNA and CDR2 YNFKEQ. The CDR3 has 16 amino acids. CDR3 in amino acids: CASSQIPRDRGSRKYF. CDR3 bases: TGTGCCAGCAGCCAAATCCCCAGGGACAGGGGGTCCCGAAAGTACTTC.

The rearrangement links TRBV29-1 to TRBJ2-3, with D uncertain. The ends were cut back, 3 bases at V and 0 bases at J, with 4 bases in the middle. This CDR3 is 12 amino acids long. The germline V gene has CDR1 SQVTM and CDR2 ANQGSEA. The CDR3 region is CSVDGSTDTQYF. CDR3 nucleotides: TGCAGCGTTGACGGGAGCACAGATACGCAGTATTTT.

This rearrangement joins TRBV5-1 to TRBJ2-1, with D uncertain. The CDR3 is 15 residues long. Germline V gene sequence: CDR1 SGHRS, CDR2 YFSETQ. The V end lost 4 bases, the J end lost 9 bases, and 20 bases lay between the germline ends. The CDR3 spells CASSRPGPQGSEQFF. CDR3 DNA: TGCGCCAGCAGCCGACCCGGGCCTCAAGGTAGTGAGCAGTTCTTC.

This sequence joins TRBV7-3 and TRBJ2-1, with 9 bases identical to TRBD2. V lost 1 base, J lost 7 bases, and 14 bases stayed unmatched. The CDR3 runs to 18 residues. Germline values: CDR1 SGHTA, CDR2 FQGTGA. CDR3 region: CASSLRIVAGGRGNEQFF. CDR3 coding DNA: TGTGCCAGCAGCTTAAGGATTGTAGCGGGCGGGAGGGGTAATGAGCAGTTCTTC.

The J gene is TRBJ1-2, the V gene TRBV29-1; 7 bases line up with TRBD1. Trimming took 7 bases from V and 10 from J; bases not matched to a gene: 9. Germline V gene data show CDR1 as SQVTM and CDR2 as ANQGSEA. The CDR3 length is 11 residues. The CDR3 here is CSARDSRVYTF. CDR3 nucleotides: TGCAGCGCCCGGGACAGTCGTGTCTACACCTTC.

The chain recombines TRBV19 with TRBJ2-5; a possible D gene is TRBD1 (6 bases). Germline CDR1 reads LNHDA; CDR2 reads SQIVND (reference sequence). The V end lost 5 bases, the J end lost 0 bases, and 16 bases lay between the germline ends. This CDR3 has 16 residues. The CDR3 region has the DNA TGTGCCAGTAGTCCTGGGCAGGGGTATTACCAAGAGACCCAGTACTTC. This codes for CASSPGQGYYQETQYF. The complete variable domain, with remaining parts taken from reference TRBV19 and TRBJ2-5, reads DGGITQSPKYLFRKEGQNVTLSCEQNLNHDAMYWYRQDPGQGLRLIYYSQIVNDFQKGDIAEGYSVSREKKESFPLTVTSAQKNPTAFYLCASSPGQGYYQETQYFGPGTRLLVL.

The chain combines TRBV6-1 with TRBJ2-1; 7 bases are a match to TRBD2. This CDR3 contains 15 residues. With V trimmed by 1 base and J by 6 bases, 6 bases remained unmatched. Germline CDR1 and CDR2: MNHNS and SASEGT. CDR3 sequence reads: CASSEVRLAVNEQFF. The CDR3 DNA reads TGTGCCAGCAGTGAAGTCAGGCTAGCGGTCAATGAGCAGTTCTTC.

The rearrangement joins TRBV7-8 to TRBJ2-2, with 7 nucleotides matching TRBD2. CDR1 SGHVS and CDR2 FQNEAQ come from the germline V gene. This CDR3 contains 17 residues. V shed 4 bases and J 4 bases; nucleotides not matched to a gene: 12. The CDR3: CASSSFEGGPFTGELFF. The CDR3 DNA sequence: TGTGCCAGCAGCTCCTTTGAGGGAGGGCCGTTCACCGGGGAGCTGTTTTTT.

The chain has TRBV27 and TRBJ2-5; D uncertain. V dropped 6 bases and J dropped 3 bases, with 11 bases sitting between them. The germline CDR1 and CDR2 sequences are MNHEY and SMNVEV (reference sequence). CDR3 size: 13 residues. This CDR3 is CASRGLLEETQYF. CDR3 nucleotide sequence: TGTGCCAGCAGGGGGTTGTTGGAAGAGACCCAGTACTTC.